These T cell receptor beta chains were read from a single sample in a study of blood T cell repertoires in COVID-19. Assay used: immunoSEQ multiplex PCR; TCRdb lists only in-frame clones, some missing. Of some 70,000 clones listed, 65% to 85% are singletons. The sample comprised peripheral blood. The receptors were gathered from a woman aged 55-70 years with acute or convalescent COVID-19. The CDR3 runs from the conserved cysteine through the conserved F or W. Each record gives: V gene, clone size, J gene, D gene, CDR3 protein, CDR3 DNA. A D gene is named only where the DNA matches it firmly. Expanded clones are given a class, and other clones once, few, many or no size at all.

v_call: TRBV3-1/TRBV3-2; clone_size: few; j_call: TRBJ1-1; d_call: .; cdr3_aa: CASSHLGGTEAFF; cdr3_nt: TGTGCCAGCAGCCACTTGGGGGGCACTGAAGCTTTCTTT
v_call: TRBV6-5; clone_size: .; j_call: TRBJ2-7; d_call: .; cdr3_aa: CASGQAGPLNYEQYF; cdr3_nt: TGTGCCAGCGGACAAGCCGGCCCCCTCAACTACGAGCAGTACTTC
v_call: TRBV14; clone_size: .; j_call: TRBJ2-2; d_call: .; cdr3_aa: CASSSYTGELFF; cdr3_nt: TGTGCCAGCAGCTCATACACCGGGGAGCTGTTTTTT
v_call: TRBV28; clone_size: .; j_call: TRBJ1-5; d_call: .; cdr3_aa: CASSQQLGSNQPQHF; cdr3_nt: TGTGCCAGCAGCCAACAACTCGGGAGCAATCAGCCCCAGCATTTT
v_call: TRBV14; clone_size: .; j_call: TRBJ2-2; d_call: TRBD1; cdr3_aa: CASYKPRGQGVDGDTGELFF; cdr3_nt: TGTGCCAGCTACAAACCCCGGGGACAGGGGGTGGATGGGGACACCGGGGAGCTGTTTTTT
v_call: TRBV7-8; clone_size: .; j_call: TRBJ2-6; d_call: .; cdr3_aa: CASSLYLSETAISGANVLTF; cdr3_nt: TGTGCCAGCAGCTTATATCTTTCGGAGACCGCTATCTCTGGGGCCAACGTCCTGACTTTC
v_call: TRBV2; clone_size: few; j_call: TRBJ1-2; d_call: .; cdr3_aa: CASSMIGGTYGYTF; cdr3_nt: TGTGCCAGCAGTATGATCGGGGGGACCTATGGCTACACCTTC
v_call: TRBV28; clone_size: .; j_call: TRBJ1-5; d_call: TRBD1; cdr3_aa: CASGQDSNQPQHF; cdr3_nt: TGTGCCAGCGGACAGGATAGCAATCAGCCCCAGCATTTT
v_call: TRBV3-1/TRBV3-2; clone_size: .; j_call: TRBJ2-7; d_call: TRBD2; cdr3_aa: CASSLVSGSSYEQYF; cdr3_nt: TGTGCCAGCAGCCTGGTTAGCGGGAGCTCCTACGAGCAGTACTTC
v_call: TRBV6-6; clone_size: .; j_call: TRBJ2-2; d_call: TRBD2; cdr3_aa: CASSGPGLAGTGELFF; cdr3_nt: TGTGCCAGCAGTGGCCCGGGACTAGCGGGCACCGGGGAGCTGTTTTTT
v_call: TRBV28; clone_size: once; j_call: TRBJ1-1; d_call: .; cdr3_aa: CASSLRRPIPDQAFF; cdr3_nt: TGTGCCAGCAGTTTACGCAGGCCTATACCAGACCAAGCTTTCTTT
v_call: TRBV5-1; clone_size: .; j_call: TRBJ1-6; d_call: .; cdr3_aa: CASSISGTADSPLHF; cdr3_nt: TGCGCCAGCAGCATTTCCGGGACTGCTGATTCACCCCTCCACTTT
v_call: TRBV5-8; clone_size: .; j_call: TRBJ2-3; d_call: TRBD2; cdr3_aa: CASTQAGGAITDTQYF; cdr3_nt: TGTGCCAGCACTCAGGCGGGGGGCGCGATCACAGATACGCAGTATTTT
v_call: TRBV7-2; clone_size: .; j_call: TRBJ1-1; d_call: .; cdr3_aa: CASSLAHRVSWNTEAFF; cdr3_nt: TGTGCCAGCAGCTTAGCTCACAGGGTGAGTTGGAACACTGAAGCTTTCTTT
v_call: TRBV11-2; clone_size: .; j_call: TRBJ2-3; d_call: .; cdr3_aa: CASSLGTKTDTQYF; cdr3_nt: TGTGCCAGCAGCTTAGGGACTAAGACAGATACGCAGTATTTT
v_call: TRBV9; clone_size: .; j_call: TRBJ2-3; d_call: TRBD2; cdr3_aa: CASSSPRTSGGITDTQYF; cdr3_nt: TGTGCCAGCAGCTCGCCACGAACTAGCGGGGGGATCACAGATACGCAGTATTTT
v_call: TRBV9; clone_size: .; j_call: TRBJ2-7; d_call: .; cdr3_aa: CASSIGGEAYEQYF; cdr3_nt: TGTGCCAGCAGCATAGGGGGGGAGGCCTACGAGCAGTACTTC
v_call: TRBV7-6; clone_size: .; j_call: TRBJ2-1; d_call: TRBD2; cdr3_aa: CASSPGLAGASSYNEQFF; cdr3_nt: TGTGCCAGCAGCCCGGGACTAGCGGGGGCCAGCTCCTACAATGAGCAGTTCTTC